The 5 T cell receptor beta chains listed next were all sequenced from one sample in a study of regulatory T cells in long-lasting Graves disease. Documented time point: newly diagnosed GD, antithyroid drugs for less than 3 months. RNA from PBMCs was the source of the TCR library. According to the study, TCR beta libraries were built with iRepertoire HTBI primers and CDR3-region Arm-PCR. From the multiplex PCR reads, TCRdb called clonotypes with MiXCR, one entry per CDR3 protein. The profile shows about 400,000 distinct CDR3 sequences, around a sixth of them singletons. The sequences come from peripheral blood mononuclear cells (PBMCs), collected at new diagnosis, from a patient treated with antithyroid drugs. These receptor sequences come from a female donor with Graves disease.

This clonotype was recorded many times. CDR3 sequence (DNA): TGTGCCAGCAGCTTCAACCCGGGCACCGGGGAGCTGTTTTTT. It is translated as CASSFNPGTGELFF. The chain has TRBV7-2 and TRBJ2-2, with D hard to call. CDR1 is SGHTA and CDR2 is FQGNSA in the germline V gene. This CDR3 has 14 residues. V gave up 3 bases and J gave up 4 bases, with 9 bases separating them.

This clonotype turned up a few times. The chain links TRBV20-1 to TRBJ1-6; D remains unclear. This CDR3 is built from 14 residues. The V gene lost 2 bases and the J gene lost 5 bases, with 10 bases spanning the gap. Germline CDR1 reads DFQATT; CDR2 reads SNEGSKA (reference sequence). CDR3 in amino acids: CSARSGYHNSPLHF. The DNA for the CDR3 is TGCAGTGCTAGATCCGGGTACCATAATTCACCCCTCCACTTT.

This chain links TRBV12-5 with TRBJ2-7; unclear D gene. The length of the CDR3 is 13 residues. Trimming removed 0 bases at V and 6 bases at J, with 9 bases between. The germline V gene has CDR1 LGHNT and CDR2 FRNRAP. CDR3 sequence: CASGLVLRPEQYF. The CDR3 DNA follows: TGTGCTAGTGGTTTGGTACTTAGGCCCGAGCAGTACTTC.

V usage is TRBV7-3 and J usage is TRBJ2-2; the match to TRBD2 covers 7 bases. The J segment lost 7 bases and the V segment lost 5 bases, leaving 10 bases of the junction unmatched. The CDR3 is made up of 15 amino acids. The germline V gene has CDR1 SGHTA and CDR2 FQGTGA. CDR3 sequence reads: CASSNSGGKGGELFF. The CDR3, as DNA: TGTGCCAGCAGCAATTCCGGGGGGAAAGGCGGGGAGCTGTTTTTT.

Only a few counts were recorded for this clonotype. This chain connects TRBV19 to TRBJ2-7, with D maybe TRBD2 (6 bases). This CDR3 contains 14 residues. Trimming removed 2 bases at V and 3 bases at J, with 11 bases between. Germline V gene sequence: CDR1 LNHDA, CDR2 SQIVND (reference sequence). DNA of the CDR3: TGTGCCAGTAGTATAAATATCGGGGGCTACGAGCAGTACTTC. This sequence encodes CASSINIGGYEQYF.